The next 4 T cell receptor beta chains were all read from a single sample in a study of blood T cells in healthy people across ages. A second PCR, run for about 6 to 11 cycles, used a sample-barcoded 5' primer plus a J-beta primer mix. Each CDR3 protein is one row after TCRdb ran MiXCR on the 5' RACE reads. The table shows about 680,000 distinct CDR3 sequences, with more than 40% occurring only once. The specimen was blood. The source of these receptors is a woman aged 55-69 years in good health.

This clonotype was recorded once. V is TRBV3-1 and J is TRBJ2-3; 7 bases are shared with TRBD1. Germline CDR1 and CDR2: LGHDT and YNNKEL (reference sequence). The CDR3 spans 16 residues. V lost 4 bases to trimming and J lost 2 bases; unmatched junction nucleotides: 9. CDR3 region: CASSLYPGQLTDTQYF. The DNA for the CDR3 is TGTGCCAGCAGCCTATATCCGGGACAGCTCACAGATACGCAGTATTTT.

This chain connects TRBV11-1 to TRBJ2-7, with a tentative D call TRBD1 (6 bases). Germline V gene data show CDR1 as SGHAT and CDR2 as FQDESV (reference sequence). V was shortened by 4 bases and J by 3 bases, with 10 bases between the two germline ends. The CDR3 is 13 residues long. The DNA of the CDR3 is TGTGCCAGCAGCTCCGGACAGCACTACGAGCAGTACTTC. Translated, it gives CASSSGQHYEQYF.

The table lists this clonotype with a count of one. V is TRBV6-2 or TRBV6-3 and J is TRBJ2-7; D is unclear. The V and J ends lost 4 bases and 0 bases respectively, with 10 bases between them. This CDR3 is built from 14 residues. The germline V gene encodes CDR1 MNHEY and CDR2 SVGEGT. The CDR3 DNA is TGTGCCAGCAGTTTCGACGTTAGCTCCTACGAGCAGTACTTC. Translated: CASSFDVSSYEQYF.

The chain couples TRBV12-3 or TRBV12-4 to TRBJ2-1; 7 nucleotides match TRBD2. The CDR3 totals 16 residues. V shed 6 bases, J shed 4 bases, and the junction held 12 bases outside the gene matches. CDR3 sequence reads: CASSAIFKRGYNEQFF. The DNA of the CDR3 is TGTGCCAGCAGCGCCATCTTCAAGCGGGGATACAATGAGCAGTTCTTC.